This is a list of T cell receptor beta chains from one sample in a study of T cell responses to AZD1222 COVID-19 vaccine. The method was immunoSEQ multiplex PCR; TCRdb's version includes in-frame clones alone and lacks a portion of them. The sample gives over 130,000 clones, roughly 90% of which show up once; 1.5% to 2% is in the top ten. This specimen consisted of peripheral blood, obtained 28 days after the second AZD1222 dose. These receptors were taken from an adult who received the AZD1222 COVID-19 vaccine. CDR3s include the opening cysteine and the closing phenylalanine or tryptophan. The D gene is left open where the match is weak. Clone size, where shown, is once, few, many, or a class for clones that have expanded.

d_gene	v_gene	abundance	j_gene	CDR3nt	CDR3aa
TRBD1	TRBV4-2	-	TRBJ1-2	TGTGCCAGCAGCCAAGATCTCCGGGACAGGCTTTCAAATGGCTACACCTTC	CASSQDLRDRLSNGYTF
TRBD2	TRBV6-6	-	TRBJ2-7	TGTGCCAGCAGTTCCCCGCTTAGCGGGAACGAGCAGTACTTC	CASSSPLSGNEQYF
-	TRBV6-1	-	TRBJ1-2	TGTGCCAGCAGTGAAGTGAACAGGGCTGGCTACACCTTC	CASSEVNRAGYTF
TRBD1	TRBV6-5	-	TRBJ2-3	TGTGCCAGCAGTTCGGACAGGGTCACAGATACGCAGTATTTT	CASSSDRVTDTQYF
-	TRBV6-5	-	TRBJ2-1	TGTGCCAGCAGTTACGGCGGAAGCTCCTACAATGAGCAGTTCTTC	CASSYGGSSYNEQFF
-	TRBV11-2	-	TRBJ1-3	TGTGCCAGCAGCTTCATGGCAGCGACAAGCTCTGGAAACACCATATATTTT	CASSFMAATSSGNTIYF
-	TRBV2	few	TRBJ2-1	TGTGCCAGCGTCCGGGACAAAGGGAATGAGCAGTTCTTC	CASVRDKGNEQFF
-	TRBV6-2/TRBV6-3	-	TRBJ2-1	TGTGCCAGCAGTTACCTGACATCTGAGAACAATGAGCAGTTCTTC	CASSYLTSENNEQFF
TRBD1	TRBV5-5	-	TRBJ1-1	TGTGCCAGCAGCTTGCAGGGGGGAGCCACTGAAGCTTTCTTT	CASSLQGGATEAFF
-	TRBV2	-	TRBJ1-2	TGTGCCAGCGCCGGGAGATCGAACTATGGCTACACCTTC	CASAGRSNYGYTF
-	TRBV19	-	TRBJ1-2	TGTGCCAGTAACGAAGGGTTCGATGGCTACACCTTC	CASNEGFDGYTF
-	TRBV6-1	-	TRBJ1-5	TGTGCCAGCAGTGAACTGAGGACAGATAGCAATCAGCCCCAGCATTTT	CASSELRTDSNQPQHF
TRBD2	TRBV12-5	-	TRBJ2-2	TGTGCTAGTGCCGGGACTAGCGGTCCGACCGGGGAGCTGTTTTTT	CASAGTSGPTGELFF
-	TRBV28	-	TRBJ2-2	TGTGCCAGCAGGAGGGGGGGCACCGGGGAGCTGTTTTTT	CASRRGGTGELFF
TRBD1	TRBV27	once	TRBJ1-1	TGTGCCAGCAGTCCTGGGACAGGGTCTGCGAACACTGAAGCTTTCTTT	CASSPGTGSANTEAFF
-	TRBV6-5	-	TRBJ1-2	TGTGCCAGCCGGGGCCTTGGCGGATATGGCTACACCTTC	CASRGLGGYGYTF
-	TRBV6-5	once	TRBJ1-1	TGTGCCAGCAGTCCCCGGGTAGGCTACACTGAAGCTTTCTTT	CASSPRVGYTEAFF
TRBD1	TRBV27	once	TRBJ1-2	TGTGCCAGCAGTAAGCGGCCCGACAGGGGAATTGGCTACACCTTC	CASSKRPDRGIGYTF
TRBD2	TRBV7-2	-	TRBJ2-1	TGTGCCAGCAGCTTAAGCGGGGGGCGGAAGAACAATGAGCAGTTCTTC	CASSLSGGRKNNEQFF